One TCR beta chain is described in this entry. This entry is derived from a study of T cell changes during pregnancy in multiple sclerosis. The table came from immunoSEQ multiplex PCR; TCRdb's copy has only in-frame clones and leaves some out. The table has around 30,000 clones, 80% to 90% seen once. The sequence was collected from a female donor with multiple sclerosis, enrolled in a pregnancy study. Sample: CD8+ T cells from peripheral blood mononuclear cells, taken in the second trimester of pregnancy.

In DNA form, the CDR3 reads TGTGCCAGTAGTACCCGTAGGGGAGGGGTTTTCGACAATGAGCAGTTCTTC. Translation gives CASSTRRGGVFDNEQFF. The rearrangement joins TRBV19 to TRBJ2-1; TRBD2 aligns across 7 bases. Germline trimming cut 4 bases from V and 5 bases from J; bases unmatched to any gene: 14. Germline V gives CDR1 LNHDA, CDR2 SQIVND (reference sequence). The CDR3 loop spans 17 amino acids.